These 21 T cell receptor beta chains were sequenced from one sample in a study of T cell responses to AZD1222 COVID-19 vaccine. Sequencing was performed with immunoSEQ multiplex PCR; in TCRdb, only in-frame clones are kept and a portion is missing. The repertoire holds 150,000 to 200,000 clones, with almost 95% as singletons. The sequenced sample was peripheral blood, obtained on day 0 of AZD1222 vaccination. These receptors were obtained from an adult in good health.

The chain recombines TRBV7-2 with TRBJ2-1; TRBD2 aligns across 7 bases. The CDR3 contains 16 residues. Germline CDR1 reads SGHTA; CDR2 reads FQGNSA. V lost 5 bases, J lost 7 bases, and 14 bases stayed unmatched. The CDR3 spells CASSAVVGRARNEQFF. For the CDR3, the DNA is TGTGCCAGCAGCGCCGTGGTGGGGAGGGCCCGAAATGAGCAGTTCTTC.

This chain joins TRBV7-8 and TRBJ2-6; D is unresolved. The V gene lost 1 base and the J gene lost 0 bases, with 13 bases spanning the gap. The V gene's germline CDR1 is SGHVS and CDR2 FQNEAQ. CDR3 length: 18 amino acids. CDR3 bases: TGTGCCAGCAGCTTAGAGAGGTTTTTTGACTCTGGGGCCAACGTCCTGACTTTC. Translating it yields CASSLERFFDSGANVLTF.

This chain uses TRBV28 with TRBJ2-2, with a possible D match to TRBD1 (6 bases). Trimming pared 8 bases from V and 5 bases from J, leaving 24 bases between. Germline V gene lookup returns CDR1 MDHEN and CDR2 SYDVKM. CDR3 length: 17 residues. The CDR3 loop reads CASAISAGTTMTGELFF. The CDR3 DNA is TGTGCCAGCGCCATCTCAGCCGGGACAACCATGACCGGGGAGCTGTTTTTT.

This chain joins TRBV7-6 and TRBJ1-2; D ambiguous. Deletions cut 5 bases from V and 8 bases from J, with 15 bases between. The CDR3 has 13 residues. Germline assignment: CDR1 SGHVS and CDR2 FNYEAQ. This CDR3 is CASSTGYGGGYTF. Here the CDR3 DNA reads TGTGCCAGCAGCACGGGGTACGGCGGCGGCTACACCTTC.

A few counts support this clone. This chain links TRBV5-5 with TRBJ1-5; maybe TRBD1 (5 bases). This CDR3 is 16 amino acids long. The ends were cut back, 2 bases at V and 6 bases at J, with 18 bases in the middle. The germline V gene encodes CDR1 SGHKS and CDR2 YYEKEE (reference sequence). The CDR3 reads CASSLSWGVLTQPQHF. The CDR3, as DNA: TGTGCCAGCAGCTTATCCTGGGGGGTATTGACTCAGCCCCAGCATTTT.

This chain joins TRBV28 and TRBJ1-4; D remains unclear. V dropped 3 bases and J dropped 8 bases, with 13 bases sitting between them. The CDR3 spans 14 residues. In germline, CDR1 is MDHEN, CDR2 SYDVKM. The CDR3 coding sequence is TGTGCCAGCAGTTTTAGGACGGGTAAAGAAAAACTGTTTTTT. Protein: CASSFRTGKEKLFF.

V is TRBV18 and J is TRBJ1-2; no clear D. V was pared by 2 bases and J by 1 base, with 14 bases between. Germline-derived CDR1 and CDR2 are KGHSH and LQKENI. The CDR3 is 16 amino acids. The CDR3 spells CASSPKSGSNNYGYTF. CDR3 DNA: TGTGCCAGCTCACCAAAGTCTGGATCTAATAACTATGGCTACACCTTC.

V usage is TRBV2 and J usage is TRBJ1-5; D call uncertain. The V gene's germline CDR1 is SNHLY and CDR2 FYNNEI. The V and J ends lost 4 bases and 0 bases respectively, with 10 bases between them. CDR3 length: 15 amino acids. CDR3 residues: CASSGPGYSNQPQHF. The CDR3, as DNA: TGTGCCAGCAGTGGTCCAGGCTATAGCAATCAGCCCCAGCATTTT.

The chain joins TRBV7-2 to TRBJ1-2; D unclear. The V and J ends lost 4 bases and 4 bases respectively, with 16 bases between them. This CDR3 has 15 amino acids. CDR1 is SGHTA and CDR2 is FQGNSA in the germline V gene. CDR3 sequence: CASSSDSTRGYGYTF. As DNA, the CDR3 is TGTGCCAGCAGCTCGGACTCAACACGGGGCTATGGCTACACCTTC.

This clone is a singleton in its sample. The V call is TRBV15, the J call TRBJ2-7, with 9 nucleotides matching TRBD1. Germline V gives CDR1 LNHNV, CDR2 YYDKDF (reference sequence). The CDR3 runs to 17 residues. V lost 5 bases to trimming and J lost 5 bases; unmatched junction nucleotides: 16. The CDR3 loop reads CATSGGGPGQGFHEQYF. The CDR3 DNA is TGTGCCACCAGCGGTGGGGGACCGGGACAGGGTTTCCACGAGCAGTACTTC.

The chain combines TRBV11-3 with TRBJ1-4; possible D gene TRBD1, 6 bases. This CDR3 is built from 16 residues. The ends were cut back, 2 bases at V and 8 bases at J, with 18 bases in the middle. Germline CDR1 and CDR2: SGHNT and YENEEA. The chain's CDR3 is CASSLKDRLVGEKLFF. The DNA for the CDR3 is TGTGCCAGCAGCTTAAAGGACAGACTAGTTGGAGAAAAACTGTTTTTT. Full variable domain (missing parts from reference TRBV11-3 and TRBJ1-4): EAGVVQSPRYKIIEKKQPVAFWCNPISGHNTLYWYLQNLGQGPELLIRYENEEAVDDSQLPKDRFSAERLKGVDSTLKIQPAELGDSAVYLCASSLKDRLVGEKLFFGSGTQLSVL.

This chain connects TRBV6-5 to TRBJ2-1; the D call may be TRBD1 or TRBD2 (6 bases each). The length of the CDR3 is 15 residues. In germline, CDR1 is MNHEY, CDR2 SVGAGI. V lost 6 bases and J 4 bases, leaving 16 bases between the germline ends. The CDR3 region has the DNA TGTGCCAGCAGCCTAGGGGGGATTAGGTACAATGAGCAGTTCTTC. It codes for CASSLGGIRYNEQFF.

CDR3 coding DNA: TGCAGTGCTAGTCGGGACTCCTCCCGGGGAAATGAGCAGTTCTTC. Translated, it gives CSASRDSSRGNEQFF. The gene calls are TRBV20-1 and TRBJ2-1, with a weak D call TRBD2 (6 bases). Trimming shortened V by 3 bases and J by 7 bases, and 19 bases separated the two germline ends. The germline gives CDR1 DFQATT, CDR2 SNEGSKA (reference sequence). The CDR3 has 15 amino acids.

The V gene is TRBV10-3, the J gene TRBJ1-1; 9 bases map to TRBD1. V was pared by 6 bases and J by 1 base, with 9 bases of the junction left unmatched. CDR3 length: 16 residues. The germline gives CDR1 ENHRY, CDR2 SYGVKD. The CDR3 protein is CAIRDRGGITNTEAFF. CDR3 in DNA: TGTGCCATCAGGGACAGGGGCGGTATAACGAACACTGAAGCTTTCTTT.

In this sample, this clone turned up once. V gene TRBV12-3 or TRBV12-4 combines with J gene TRBJ1-2; D gene ambiguous. The CDR3 consists of 13 residues. V was shortened by 5 bases and J by 1 base, with 8 bases between the two germline ends. CDR3 sequence (DNA): TGTGCCAGCAGTCGGACTGATAACTATGGCTACACCTTC. Residues: CASSRTDNYGYTF.

The rearrangement joins TRBV3-1 (or the pseudogene TRBV3-2) to TRBJ1-5; D is undetermined. Germline CDR1 is LGHDT and CDR2 is YNNKEL (reference sequence). The V gene lost 4 bases and the J gene lost 5 bases, with 21 bases spanning the gap. The CDR3 totals 17 residues. CDR3 in amino acids: CASSPYPRNKGYQPQHF. The CDR3 nucleotides are TGTGCCAGCAGCCCATATCCGAGAAACAAGGGCTATCAGCCCCAGCATTTT.

This clone was seen only once. The chain is built from TRBV2 and TRBJ1-5; a weak D match, TRBD1 (6 bases). Germline lookup yields CDR1 SNHLY and CDR2 FYNNEI. The CDR3 is made up of 13 amino acids. The V end lost 6 bases, the J end lost 7 bases, and 13 bases lay between the germline ends. CDR3 amino acids: CASREGRGQPQHF. The DNA for the CDR3 is TGTGCCAGCAGGGAGGGCAGGGGACAGCCCCAGCATTTT.

This clone was seen a single time. The gene calls are TRBV11-3 and TRBJ2-2; the D is unclear. V was trimmed by 5 bases and J by 1 base, leaving 5 bases between them. The CDR3 covers 13 residues. Per the germline V gene, CDR1 is SGHNT and CDR2 is YENEEA. In DNA, the CDR3 is TGTGCCAGCAGCACCCGGAACACCGGGGAGCTGTTTTTT. Translating it yields CASSTRNTGELFF.

The chain links TRBV12-3 or TRBV12-4 to TRBJ2-1; the D is unclear. V gave up 3 bases and J gave up 6 bases, with 6 bases separating them. The CDR3 covers 12 residues. Here the CDR3 reads CASSFSANEQFF. The DNA of the CDR3 is TGTGCCAGCAGTTTCAGTGCCAATGAGCAGTTCTTC.

The chain employs TRBV7-2 and TRBJ1-5; D might be TRBD1 (5 bases). Trimming took off 1 base at V and 4 bases at J, with 11 bases between the two ends. The germline V gene has CDR1 SGHTA and CDR2 FQGNSA. The CDR3 has 15 residues. DNA of the CDR3: TGTGCCAGCAGCTTAGTAGGGGATAGAAATCAGCCCCAGCATTTT. This gives the protein CASSLVGDRNQPQHF.

The V call is TRBV6-5, the J call TRBJ2-3; no firm D call. CDR1 MNHEY and CDR2 SVGAGI come from the germline V gene. This CDR3 contains 13 residues. V dropped 2 bases and J dropped 4 bases, with 7 bases sitting between them. In DNA form, the CDR3 reads TGTGCCAGCAGTTACCGCCTCCCAGATACGCAGTATTTT. It encodes CASSYRLPDTQYF.